This TCR beta chain was captured in a study of T cells in tuberculosis. On the study more broadly: Sequenced TCRs come from CD1B-GMM tetramer-binding T cells. A South African cohort included IGRA-negative adolescents, latently infected IGRA-positive adolescents and adults with active tuberculosis. PBMC were archived before or within 7 days of starting treatment. Whole-study findings and limits: Smaller distances to GMM-specific TCRs suggested their expansion in active tuberculosis.

Concerning this clone itself: Its matching antigen is unknown.

The V gene's germline CDR1 is SGHRS and CDR2 YFSETQ. V lost 0 bases and J lost 6, with 13 bases in between. The CDR3 runs 15 residues. Time point noted: new active TB diagnosis, blood taken before or within 7 days of starting treatment. Sequencing used immunoSEQ multiplex PCR; TCRdb keeps in-frame clones, though not all of them. Here the sample spans under 50,000 clones, roughly 94% being singletons. The rearrangement links TRBV5-1 to TRBJ2-1; a possible D gene is TRBD2 (5 bases). This material consisted of PBMCs, taken at tuberculosis diagnosis. The sequence came from an adult with tuberculosis. CDR3 residues: CASSLVGSGGNEQFF. In DNA form, the CDR3 reads TGCGCCAGCAGCTTGGTGGGGAGTGGTGGCAATGAGCAGTTCTTC.